The 29 T cell receptor beta chains below all came from one sample that was sequenced in a study of brain metastases from non-small cell lung cancer. Sequenced by immunoSEQ multiplex PCR; TCRdb stores in-frame clones only, minus some. Among 650 to 800 clones listed, approximately 88% were seen once. The specimen was tissue from a brain metastasis. The source is a donor aged 40 or older with non-small cell lung cancer.

CDR3 coding DNA: TGTGCCTGGAGTGCGGGACAGGGTTTTAACTATGGCTACACCTTC. Its protein is CAWSAGQGFNYGYTF. The gene calls are TRBV30 and TRBJ1-2; the match to TRBD1 covers 9 bases. Germline trimming cut 1 base from V and 1 base from J; bases unmatched to any gene: 4. The CDR3 is made up of 15 amino acids. Germline assignment: CDR1 GTSNPN and CDR2 SVGIG (reference sequence).

This clone was counted only a few times. This chain uses TRBV5-1 with TRBJ1-1; possible D gene TRBD1, 6 bases. Germline values: CDR1 SGHRS, CDR2 YFSETQ. V lost 5 bases and J 4 bases, leaving 15 bases between the germline ends. The CDR3 covers 14 residues. The CDR3 DNA sequence: TGCGCCAGCAGATCAGGGGTTGCGAGCACTGAAGCTTTCTTT. This translates into CASRSGVASTEAFF.

The rearrangement joins TRBV5-6 to TRBJ2-5; TRBD2 is a possible D gene (7 bases). V dropped 8 bases and J dropped 0 bases, with 11 bases sitting between them. The CDR3 has 13 amino acids. Per germline, CDR1 SGHDT and CDR2 YYEEEE. The CDR3 DNA is TGTGCCAGTGGGGGGGCCCACCAAGAGACCCAGTACTTC. This codes for CASGGAHQETQYF.

This sequence joins TRBV30 and TRBJ2-2; no reliable D call. V shed 4 bases and J shed 4 bases, with 7 bases lying between them. CDR1 GTSNPN and CDR2 SVGIG come from the germline V gene (reference sequence). This CDR3 is built from 12 residues. This CDR3 reads CAWNAVTGELFF. The CDR3 DNA follows: TGTGCCTGGAATGCTGTCACCGGGGAGCTGTTTTTT.

With regard to this clone: The same CDR3 also results from other DNA sequences found in this sample. V is TRBV6-2 or TRBV6-3 and J is TRBJ2-1, with a possible D match to TRBD1 (6 bases). Trimming shortened V by 5 bases and J by 10 bases, and 12 bases separated the two germline ends. Germline V lookup: CDR1 MNHEY, CDR2 SVGEGT. CDR3 length: 12 amino acids. CDR3 region: CASSTGFTEQFF. For the CDR3, the DNA is TGTGCCAGCAGTACAGGGTTCACGGAGCAGTTCTTC.

The rearrangement links TRBV6-4 to TRBJ1-6; maybe TRBD1 (5 bases). This CDR3 has 14 amino acids. Trimming left V 2 bases short and J 8 bases short, with 10 bases between. Germline V gives CDR1 MRHNA, CDR2 SNTAGT. The CDR3 DNA reads as TGTGCCAGCAGTGACGGAGGGGATGATTCACCCCTCCACTTT. Translation: CASSDGGDDSPLHF.

This clone was counted once. This sequence joins TRBV29-1 and TRBJ1-2; no definite D call. V dropped 2 bases and J dropped 5 bases, with 15 bases sitting between them. CDR3 length: 14 residues. CDR1 and CDR2 from the germline V gene are SQVTM and ANQGSEA. The CDR3 nucleotides read TGCAGCGTTGAAACACGGGATTACAATTATGGCTACACCTTC. Its translation is CSVETRDYNYGYTF.

DNA of the CDR3: TGTGCCAGCAGTCCGACTTTGGGGCCTAGGACGGCTTTCTTT. Residues: CASSPTLGPRTAFF. V and J are TRBV6-5 and TRBJ1-1; the D gene is possibly TRBD1 (5 bases). Germline CDR1 MNHEY, CDR2 SVGAGI. The germline V and J ends were trimmed by 5 bases and 11 bases, with 21 bases remaining between them. The CDR3 runs to 14 residues.

Concerning this clone itself: A much larger clone sits a single nucleotide away, making a read error possible. Other DNA sequences in this sample translate to the same CDR3. The chain is built from TRBV4-1 and TRBJ2-7; 8 bases match TRBD2. The germline V gene encodes CDR1 MGHRA and CDR2 YSYEKL. This CDR3 spans 18 amino acids. DNA of the CDR3: TGCGCCAGCAGCCAAGTAGGTGGGCTAGCGGGCGCCTACTACGAACAGTACTTC. Protein product: CASSQVGGLAGAYYEQYF.

This clone showed up just a few times. This chain connects TRBV23-1 to TRBJ2-7; D is possibly TRBD1 (5 bases). TRBV23-1 is an open reading frame, and its role is uncertain. This CDR3 region has 13 residues. The ends were cut back, 2 bases at V and 5 bases at J, with 10 bases in the middle. The DNA for the CDR3 is TGCGCCAGCAGTCAAATGTTAGGGGACGAGCAGTACTTC. Encoded protein: CASSQMLGDEQYF.

With respect to this clone: A much bigger clone sits one base away, suggesting this may be a read error. Within the sample, other DNA sequences also encode this same CDR3. The chain uses TRBV4-1 and TRBJ2-7; TRBD2 aligns across 11 bases. With V trimmed by 1 base and J by 3 bases, 11 bases remained unmatched. The CDR3 covers 18 residues. CDR1 is MGHRA, CDR2 YSYEKL, per germline. Here the CDR3 DNA reads TGCGCCAGCAGCCAAGTAGGTGGACTAGCGGGCGCCTACTACGAGCAGTACTTC. Translated: CASSQVGGLAGAYYEQYF.

The V and J genes are TRBV10-3 and TRBJ1-5, with 8 bases identical to TRBD1. The germline gives CDR1 ENHRY, CDR2 SYGVKD. CDR3 length: 15 residues. V trimming: 4 bases; J trimming: 2 bases; junction bases outside the gene matches: 4. The CDR3 is CAISGTGSGNQPQHF. The DNA of the CDR3 is TGTGCCATCAGTGGGACAGGGTCGGGCAATCAGCCCCAGCATTTT.

The chain combines TRBV10-3 with TRBJ1-1; 8 bases match TRBD1. The germline V gene has CDR1 ENHRY and CDR2 SYGVKD. This CDR3 spans 13 amino acids. Trimming removed 3 bases from V and 8 bases from J; junction bases left unmatched: 5. The CDR3 coding sequence is TGTGCCATCAGTGAAATGGGGGACAGGGAAGCTTTCTTT. Its translation: CAISEMGDREAFF.

The table lists this clone with a few counts. This chain connects TRBV2 to TRBJ1-5; D ambiguous. The CDR3 is made up of 12 amino acids. V was shortened by 6 bases and J by 7 bases, with 10 bases between the two germline ends. The V gene's germline CDR1 is SNHLY and CDR2 FYNNEI. The chain's CDR3 is CASRGIRQPQHF. The CDR3 bases are TGTGCCAGCAGGGGGATCAGGCAGCCCCAGCATTTT.

This chain links TRBV27 with TRBJ2-6; perhaps TRBD1 as D (6 bases). The V and J ends lost 5 bases and 2 bases respectively, with 13 bases between them. This CDR3 contains 16 residues. The V gene's germline CDR1 is MNHEY and CDR2 SMNVEV (reference sequence). The CDR3 reads CASSPRTEPGANVLTF. For the CDR3, the DNA is TGTGCCAGCAGTCCCCGGACAGAGCCTGGGGCCAACGTCCTGACTTTC.

Details on this clone: Other DNA variants within this sample encode the same CDR3. This chain uses TRBV6-5 with TRBJ1-2, with D possibly matching TRBD1 (5 bases). The CDR3 consists of 15 residues. The V gene's germline CDR1 is MNHEY and CDR2 SVGAGI. V lost 0 bases to trimming and J lost 5 bases, with 13 bases between them. CDR3 sequence (DNA): TGTGCCAGCAGTTACTCATTCCAGGGAGAGTATGGCTACACCTTC. Translation: CASSYSFQGEYGYTF.

This clone was seen only a few times. This chain uses TRBV5-1 with TRBJ2-7, with D tentatively TRBD2 (6 bases). Germline CDR1 SGHRS, CDR2 YFSETQ. Trimming cost V 0 bases and J 1 base, with 11 bases left between them. The CDR3 extends over 15 amino acids. The CDR3: CASSLAGEASYEQYF. The CDR3 nucleotides are TGCGCCAGCAGCTTGGCCGGGGAGGCGTCCTACGAGCAGTACTTC.

The V and J genes are TRBV20-1 and TRBJ2-7, with D possibly TRBD1 on 6 matching bases. CDR3 length: 10 amino acids. Germline-derived CDR1 and CDR2 are DFQATT and SNEGSKA (reference sequence). The V end lost 3 bases, the J end lost 6 bases, and 6 bases lay between the germline ends. The CDR3 loop is CSARDSEQYF. The CDR3 bases are TGCAGTGCTAGGGACAGCGAGCAGTACTTC.

The rearrangement links TRBV5-6 to TRBJ2-1; tentatively, D is TRBD2 (7 bases). The CDR3 extends over 15 amino acids. V was shortened by 4 bases and J by 6 bases, with 17 bases between the two germline ends. CDR1 is SGHDT, CDR2 YYEEEE, per germline. The CDR3 here is CASSHGAGAANEQFF. In nucleotides, the CDR3 is TGTGCCAGCAGCCACGGGGCGGGGGCGGCCAATGAGCAGTTCTTC.

The chain combines TRBV6-5 with TRBJ2-7; D may be TRBD1 (6 bases). The length of the CDR3 is 14 residues. Germline CDR1 reads MNHEY; CDR2 reads SVGAGI. Trimming shortened V by 3 bases and J by 1 base, and 10 bases separated the two germline ends. CDR3 region: CASSYSGTSYEQYF. CDR3 in DNA: TGTGCCAGCAGTTATTCCGGGACATCCTACGAGCAGTACTTC.

J is TRBJ2-7 and V is TRBV12-3 or TRBV12-4, with D perhaps matching TRBD1 (5 bases). The CDR3 has 13 residues. The ends were cut back, 4 bases at V and 3 bases at J, with 10 bases in the middle. The chain's CDR3 is CASSWGQGYEQYF. The DNA of the CDR3 is TGTGCCAGCAGTTGGGGCCAGGGCTACGAGCAGTACTTC.

This chain connects TRBV3-1 (or the pseudogene TRBV3-2) to TRBJ2-4; D gene ambiguous. Trimming left V 4 bases short and J 5 bases short, with 3 bases between. Germline CDR1 is LGHDT and CDR2 is YNNKEL (reference sequence). This CDR3 contains 11 residues. The CDR3 DNA reads as TGTGCCAGCAGCCTGGAAAACATTCAGTACTTC. It translates to CASSLENIQYF.

The V gene is TRBV3-1 (or the pseudogene TRBV3-2), the J gene TRBJ2-3, with a tentative D call TRBD2 (6 bases). CDR3 size: 14 residues. V was trimmed by 1 base and J by 9 bases, leaving 14 bases between them. Germline loops: CDR1 LGHDT, CDR2 YNNKEL (reference sequence). The CDR3 loop reads CASSQGRAPGTQYF. CDR3 nucleotide sequence: TGTGCCAGCAGCCAAGGGAGGGCCCCAGGCACGCAGTATTTT.

In the case of this clone: Distinct nucleotide sequences in the sample also encode this CDR3. This sequence joins TRBV5-6 and TRBJ2-7; D uncertain. CDR3 size: 13 residues. Trimming pared 0 bases from V and 5 bases from J, leaving 9 bases between. The germline CDR1 and CDR2 sequences are SGHDT and YYEEEE. The CDR3 DNA sequence: TGTGCCAGCAGCTTGGTAGGCGGCGACGAGCAGTACTTC. Its translation: CASSLVGGDEQYF. The whole variable domain, remainder taken from reference TRBV5-6 and TRBJ2-7, is DAGVTQSPTHLIKTRGQQVTLRCSPKSGHDTVSWYQQALGQGPQFIFQYYEEEERQRGNFPDRFSGHQFPNYSSELNVNALLLGDSALYLCASSLVGGDEQYFGPGTRLTVT.

The sample holds one count of this clone. The chain employs TRBV30 and TRBJ1-3, with D hard to call. From germline, CDR1 is GTSNPN and CDR2 SVGIG (reference sequence). V was clipped by 5 bases and J by 1 base, with 6 bases between them. The CDR3 is 12 amino acids. CDR3 region: CAWSGSGNTIYF. The DNA for the CDR3 is TGTGCCTGGTCCGGATCTGGAAACACCATATATTTT.

The V and J genes are TRBV5-1 and TRBJ2-1; D is ambiguous. V gave up 2 bases and J gave up 9 bases, with 15 bases separating them. Germline V lookup: CDR1 SGHRS, CDR2 YFSETQ. There are 14 residues in the CDR3. The CDR3 DNA reads TGCGCCAGCAGCTTAGGGCACGGTTATGGTGAGCAGTTCTTC. Its protein is CASSLGHGYGEQFF.

In its sample, this clone was seen once. This chain links TRBV20-1 with TRBJ1-1; D might be TRBD1 (5 bases). The CDR3 runs to 14 residues. CDR1 is DFQATT and CDR2 is SNEGSKA in the germline V gene (reference sequence). V was clipped by 6 bases and J by 0 bases, with 14 bases between them. The CDR3: CSASTGTLNTEAFF. The CDR3 DNA follows: TGCAGTGCGAGTACCGGGACGCTGAACACTGAAGCTTTCTTT.

In nucleotides, the CDR3 is TGCAGCGTTGAACCCACTCAAGAGACCCAGTACTTC. It encodes CSVEPTQETQYF. This chain links TRBV29-1 with TRBJ2-5; D remains unclear. Trimming pared 2 bases from V and 2 bases from J, leaving 6 bases between. Germline V gives CDR1 SQVTM, CDR2 ANQGSEA. The CDR3 covers 12 residues.

Only one count was recorded for this clone. This chain joins TRBV5-4 and TRBJ2-1; TRBD1 aligns across 7 bases. The germline V gene has CDR1 SGHNT and CDR2 YYREEE (reference sequence). V lost 5 bases and J lost 4; bases outside the gene matches: 15. CDR3 length equals 17 residues. In DNA, the CDR3 is TGTGCCAGCAGTTTCAAGGGCAGGGGGATTGTTTACAATGAGCAGTTCTTC. It encodes CASSFKGRGIVYNEQFF.